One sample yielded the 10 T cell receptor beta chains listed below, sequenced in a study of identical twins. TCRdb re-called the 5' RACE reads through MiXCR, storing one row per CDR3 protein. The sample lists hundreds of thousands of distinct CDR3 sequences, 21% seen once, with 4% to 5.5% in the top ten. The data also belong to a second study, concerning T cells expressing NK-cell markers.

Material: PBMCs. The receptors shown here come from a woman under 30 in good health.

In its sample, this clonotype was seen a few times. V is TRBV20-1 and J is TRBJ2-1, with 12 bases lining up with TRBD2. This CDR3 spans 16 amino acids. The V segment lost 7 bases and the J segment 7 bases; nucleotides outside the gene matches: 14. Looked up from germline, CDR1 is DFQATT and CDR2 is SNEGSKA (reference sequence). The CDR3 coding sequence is TGCAGTGTGCTATACTTAGGGCTAGCGGGGGGGAATGAGCAGTTCTTC. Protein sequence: CSVLYLGLAGGNEQFF.

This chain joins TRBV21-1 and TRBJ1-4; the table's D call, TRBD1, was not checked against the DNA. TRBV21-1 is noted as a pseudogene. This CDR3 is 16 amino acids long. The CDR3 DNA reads TGTGCCAGCAGCAAAGTATCGGCCAGGGCAGACGAAAAACTGTTTTTT. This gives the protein CASSKVSARADEKLFF.

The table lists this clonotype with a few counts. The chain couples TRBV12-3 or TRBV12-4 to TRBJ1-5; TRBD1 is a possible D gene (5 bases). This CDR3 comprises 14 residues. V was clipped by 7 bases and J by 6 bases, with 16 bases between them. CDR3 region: CASTRGGTVQPQHF. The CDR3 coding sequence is TGTGCCAGCACAAGGGGAGGAACGGTTCAGCCCCAGCATTTT.

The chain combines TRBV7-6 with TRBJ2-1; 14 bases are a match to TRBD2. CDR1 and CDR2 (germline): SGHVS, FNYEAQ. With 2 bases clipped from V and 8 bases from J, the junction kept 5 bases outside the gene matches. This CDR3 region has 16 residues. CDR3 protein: CASSLQTSGGAYEQFF. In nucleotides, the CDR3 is TGTGCCAGCAGCTTACAGACTAGCGGGGGGGCCTATGAGCAGTTCTTC.

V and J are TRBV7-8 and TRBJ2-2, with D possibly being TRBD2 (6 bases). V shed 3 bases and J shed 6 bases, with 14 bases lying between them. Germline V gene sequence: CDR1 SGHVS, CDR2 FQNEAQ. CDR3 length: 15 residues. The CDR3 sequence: CASSFTLEGAGELFF. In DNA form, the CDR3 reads TGTGCCAGCAGCTTTACATTGGAGGGCGCCGGGGAGCTGTTTTTT.

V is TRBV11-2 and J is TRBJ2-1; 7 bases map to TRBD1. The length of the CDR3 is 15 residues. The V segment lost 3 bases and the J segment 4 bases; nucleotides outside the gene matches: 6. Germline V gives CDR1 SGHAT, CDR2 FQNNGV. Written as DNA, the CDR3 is TGTGCCAGCAGCTTCTCCGGGACAGCATACAATGAGCAGTTCTTC. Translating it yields CASSFSGTAYNEQFF.

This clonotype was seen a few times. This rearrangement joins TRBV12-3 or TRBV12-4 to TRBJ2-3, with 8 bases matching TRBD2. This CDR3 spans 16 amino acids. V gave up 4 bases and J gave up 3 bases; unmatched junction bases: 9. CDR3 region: CASSSIAGTGTDTQYF. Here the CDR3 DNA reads TGTGCCAGCAGTTCGATAGCGGGGACGGGGACAGATACGCAGTATTTT.

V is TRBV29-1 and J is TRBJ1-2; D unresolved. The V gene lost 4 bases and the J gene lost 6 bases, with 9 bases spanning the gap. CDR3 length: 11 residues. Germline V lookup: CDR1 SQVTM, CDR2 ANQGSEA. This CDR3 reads CSVVLGNGYTF. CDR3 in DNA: TGCAGCGTTGTACTGGGTAATGGCTACACCTTC.

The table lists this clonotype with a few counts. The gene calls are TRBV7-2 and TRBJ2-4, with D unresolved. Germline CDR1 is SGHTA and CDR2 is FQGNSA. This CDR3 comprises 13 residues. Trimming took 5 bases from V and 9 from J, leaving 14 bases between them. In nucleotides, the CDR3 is TGTGCCAGCAGCCTTAGGGCCCTGCGCATTCAGTACTTC. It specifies CASSLRALRIQYF.

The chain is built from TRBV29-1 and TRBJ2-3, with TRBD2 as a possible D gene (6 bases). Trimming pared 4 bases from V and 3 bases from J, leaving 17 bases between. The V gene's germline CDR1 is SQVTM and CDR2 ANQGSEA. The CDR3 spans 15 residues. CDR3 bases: TGCAGCGTTGTCCCACTGATAGGGAGGACAGATACGCAGTATTTT. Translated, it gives CSVVPLIGRTDTQYF.